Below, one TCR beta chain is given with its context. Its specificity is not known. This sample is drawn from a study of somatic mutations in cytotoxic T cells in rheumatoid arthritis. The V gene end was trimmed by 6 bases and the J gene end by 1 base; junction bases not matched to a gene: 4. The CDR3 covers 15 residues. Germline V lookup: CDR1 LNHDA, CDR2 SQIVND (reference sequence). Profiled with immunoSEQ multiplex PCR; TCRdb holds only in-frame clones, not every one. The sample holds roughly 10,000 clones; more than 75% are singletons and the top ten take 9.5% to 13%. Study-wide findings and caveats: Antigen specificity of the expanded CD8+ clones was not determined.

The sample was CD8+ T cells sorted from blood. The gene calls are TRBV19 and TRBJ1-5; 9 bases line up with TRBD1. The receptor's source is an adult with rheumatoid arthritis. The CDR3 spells CASRGQGRSNQPQHF. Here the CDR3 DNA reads TGTGCCAGTAGGGGACAGGGAAGGAGCAATCAGCCCCAGCATTTT.